The TCR beta chain described here comes from a study of T cell clonality in common variable immunodeficiency. Trimming took 5 bases from V and 4 from J; bases not matched to a gene: 5. This CDR3 is built from 15 residues. The germline gives CDR1 LNHDA, CDR2 SQIVND (reference sequence). Sequencing input was equivalent genomic DNA from CVID and controls. The repertoire was sequenced with immunoSEQ multiplex PCR; TCRdb's copy has only in-frame clones and lacks some. The repertoire consists of 75,000 to 85,000 clones, none detected only once. This clone has at least ten counts. Coverage ceases 3 residues before the CDR3 finishes, and the germline J gene fills in the end.

The receptor was isolated from a person between 18 and 75 years old in good health. The sequencing sample was made of peripheral blood mononuclear cells. The rearrangement joins TRBV19 to TRBJ1-4; the match to TRBD1 covers 9 bases. The covered CDR3 bases are TGTGCCAGTAGTTCCTGGGACAGGGATAATGAAAAA. It specifies CASSSWDRDNEK. The full CDR3 protein is CASSSWDRDNEKLFF.